The following is a T cell receptor beta chain sequence with its context. TCRdb's copy holds only in-frame clones and misses some; the assay was immunoSEQ multiplex PCR. Found here are roughly 190,000 clones, approximately 84% of them singletons; the top ten hold approximately 3%. Across about two dozen US areas, participants ranged in age from roughly 18 to 95 years. Clinical history as reported by participants underpinned cohort assignment. Recovered Cohort 3 donors showed two negative PCRs, clearance, or symptom resolution. The data are from a study of blood T cell repertoires in COVID-19. Study overall: Acute and convalescent COVID-19 samples came from the United States, Italy and Spain.

V was cut by 5 bases and J by 0 bases, with 17 bases left in between. The CDR3 loop spans 16 amino acids. In germline, CDR1 is SEHNR, CDR2 FQNEAQ (reference sequence). The sample taken for sequencing was PBMCs or T cells enriched from blood (not recorded which). The J gene is TRBJ2-7, the V gene TRBV7-9; D gene ambiguous. This TCR came from a woman under 40 who had recovered from COVID-19. This CDR3 is CASSPPATLDSYEQYF. The CDR3 region has the DNA TGTGCCAGCAGCCCCCCGGCGACTTTGGACTCCTACGAGCAGTACTTC.